The sequence of this T cell receptor beta chain was determined in a study of blood T cell repertoires in COVID-19. Study-level information: Sites across the United States, Italy and Spain contributed samples from acute and convalescent COVID-19. Sources were T cells, B-cell-depleted T cells, or PBMCs; the material itself was cDNA or gDNA.

Original processing methods: Reference gene primer amplification gave estimated nucleated cell counts. Data came from immunoSEQ multiplex PCR; TCRdb stores just in-frame clones and leaves some out. V, J and clone size were drawn from that table, and D and trimming were deduced from the DNA. The table shows 100,000 to 150,000 clones, with roughly 70% occurring only once. The V end lost 4 bases, the J end lost 4 bases, and 18 bases lay between the germline ends. The CDR3 totals 17 residues. CDR1 is SGHTS, CDR2 YDEGEE, per germline. About this clone: Other nucleotide sequences in the sample specify the same CDR3.

The sample consisted of peripheral blood. The TCR was taken from a human donor with acute or convalescent COVID-19. The donor label of this sample is uncertain. The chain has TRBV5-8 and TRBJ2-6, with a possible D match to TRBD1 (6 bases). CDR3 residues: CASSLGDYRAGANVLTF. Here the CDR3 DNA reads TGTGCCAGCAGCCTTGGCGATTACAGGGCCGGGGCCAACGTCCTGACTTTC.